A selection of T cell receptor beta chains follows, all from one sample in a study of T cells in Graves' hyperthyroidism and ophthalmopathy. Each CDR3 protein is one row after TCRdb ran MiXCR on the multiplex PCR reads. The table shows around 340,000 distinct CDR3 sequences, with over 15% occurring only once. The sequenced material came from blood. These receptors all come from a man younger than 40 with Graves' hyperthyroidism. The CDR3 runs from the conserved cysteine through the conserved F or W. The D gene is left open where the match is weak. Clone size appears in some rows only: once, few, many, or a class for an expanded clone.

j_gene | d_gene | v_gene | abundance | CDR3aa | CDR3nt
TRBJ2-3 | TRBD2 | TRBV20-1 | - | CSAPNRGEGSTDTQYF | TGCAGTGCCCCGAACCGGGGGGAGGGGAGCACAGATACGCAGTATTTT
TRBJ2-5 | - | TRBV5-6 | - | CASSSGDKETQYF | TGTGCCAGCAGCTCCGGGGACAAGGAGACCCAGTACTTC
TRBJ2-7 | - | TRBV5-6 | - | CASSTYMDGRQYF | TGTGCCAGCAGCACATACATGGATGGGAGGCAGTACTTC
TRBJ2-6 | - | TRBV10-1 | few | CASSESGANVLTF | TGCGCCAGCAGTGAGTCTGGGGCCAACGTCCTGACTTTC
TRBJ2-5 | - | TRBV5-1 | many | CASSSGWETQYF | TGCGCCAGCAGCTCCGGGTGGGAGACCCAGTACTTC
TRBJ1-2 | TRBD1 | TRBV28 | - | CASSFDGQGAWGYTF | TGTGCCAGCAGTTTTGATGGACAGGGGGCTTGGGGCTACACCTTC
TRBJ2-2 | - | TRBV12-3/TRBV12-4 | - | CASTHTNTGELFF | TGTGCCAGCACACACACGAACACCGGGGAGCTGTTTTTT
TRBJ2-7 | - | TRBV7-9 | many | CASSSPEVFYEQYF | TGTGCCAGCAGCTCTCCAGAGGTCTTTTACGAGCAGTACTTC
TRBJ2-1 | - | TRBV7-9 | few | CASSLSVGNEQFF | TGTGCCAGCAGCTTATCAGTCGGCAATGAGCAGTTCTTC
TRBJ2-7 | - | TRBV4-1 | - | CASSQGGDNYEQYF | TGCGCCAGCAGCCAAGGTGGGGACAACTACGAGCAGTACTTC
TRBJ2-1 | TRBD1 | TRBV20-1 | many | CSARDGTGGLGTSSYNEQFF | TGCAGTGCTAGGGACGGGACAGGGGGGTTGGGAACAAGCTCCTACAATGAGCAGTTCTTC
TRBJ1-5 | TRBD1 | TRBV7-8 | - | CASSLEIGQGGQPQHF | TGTGCCAGCAGCTTAGAAATTGGACAGGGCGGTCAGCCCCAGCATTTT
TRBJ2-5 | TRBD2 | TRBV3-1 | - | CASSPSEVAGGYQETQYF | TGTGCCAGCAGCCCCTCCGAGGTAGCGGGAGGGTACCAAGAGACCCAGTACTTC
TRBJ1-1 | - | TRBV20-1 | many | CSAIRGMNTEAFF | TGCAGTGCTATCAGGGGTATGAACACTGAAGCTTTCTTT
TRBJ2-5 | TRBD1 | TRBV29-1 | many | CSAGRGQGETQYF | TGCAGCGCCGGAAGGGGACAGGGAGAGACCCAGTACTTC
TRBJ2-4 | TRBD2 | TRBV18 | - | CASSPDRGGMTKNIQYF | TGTGCCAGCTCACCGGATCGGGGGGGGATGACCAAAAACATTCAGTACTTC
TRBJ1-1 | - | TRBV24-1 | many | CATSDPTQDTEAFF | TGTGCCACCAGTGATCCTACGCAGGACACTGAAGCTTTCTTT
TRBJ1-6 | - | TRBV5-1 | many | CASSLGGGSNSPLHF | TGCGCCAGCAGCTTGGGCGGGGGAAGCAATTCACCCCTCCACTTT
TRBJ2-1 | - | TRBV29-1 | once | CSVEYGGGEQFF | TGCAGCGTTGAATATGGGGGCGGTGAGCAGTTCTTC
TRBJ2-5 | - | TRBV11-2 | many | CASSLVSQVETQYF | TGTGCCAGCAGCTTAGTGTCCCAGGTGGAGACCCAGTACTTC
TRBJ2-7 | - | TRBV24-1 | many | CATSDGTEQYF | TGTGCCACCAGTGATGGAACTGAGCAGTACTTC
TRBJ2-1 | TRBD1 | TRBV5-5 | - | CASSLPGTGLNEQFF | TGTGCCAGCAGCTTGCCAGGGACAGGCCTAAATGAGCAGTTCTTC
TRBJ2-1 | - | TRBV11-2 | many | CASSLVDSGQLNNEQFF | TGTGCCAGCAGCTTAGTAGATTCCGGGCAACTCAACAATGAGCAGTTCTTC
TRBJ2-2 | TRBD2 | TRBV28 | - | CASRGREYFLGVGELFF | TGTGCCAGCAGGGGGCGGGAGTATTTTCTTGGCGTCGGGGAGCTGTTTTTT
TRBJ2-1 | TRBD2 | TRBV11-3 | many | CASSLDPSGRNEQFF | TGTGCCAGCAGCTTAGATCCTAGCGGGAGGAATGAGCAGTTCTTC
TRBJ2-1 | TRBD1 | TRBV15 | - | CATSRDPGQVHEQFF | TGTGCCACCAGCAGAGATCCGGGACAGGTTCATGAGCAGTTCTTC
TRBJ1-1 | - | TRBV10-3 | many | CAIGDRKYTEAFF | TGTGCCATCGGTGACAGAAAGTACACTGAAGCTTTCTTT
TRBJ2-7 | - | TRBV6-5 | few | CASSYTVGLDEQYF | TGTGCCAGCAGTTACACTGTAGGGCTGGACGAGCAGTACTTC
TRBJ2-7 | - | TRBV10-3 | few | CAISDRRSSYEQYF | TGTGCCATCAGTGACCGACGGAGCTCCTACGAGCAGTACTTC
TRBJ2-1 | - | TRBV12-3/TRBV12-4 | many | CASSSIGRAQDEQFF | TGTGCCAGCAGTTCGATAGGCCGGGCTCAGGATGAGCAGTTCTTC
TRBJ1-1 | - | TRBV7-9 | - | CASSLPGHKRTEAFF | TGTGCCAGCAGTCTACCGGGACATAAGAGAACTGAAGCTTTCTTT
TRBJ2-2 | - | TRBV30 | many | CAYDPTGELFF | TGTGCCTATGATCCGACCGGGGAGCTGTTTTTT
TRBJ2-1 | - | TRBV7-9 | few | CASSPRPSGKAYNEQFF | TGTGCCAGCAGCCCACGGCCGTCGGGTAAGGCCTACAATGAGCAGTTCTTC
TRBJ2-1 | TRBD2 | TRBV28 | many | CASSPGTSGSNEQFF | TGTGCCAGCAGTCCCGGGACTAGCGGGAGTAATGAGCAGTTCTTC
TRBJ1-3 | - | TRBV20-1 | few | CSARDLQASGNTIYF | TGCAGTGCTAGAGATCTACAGGCCTCTGGAAACACCATATATTTT
TRBJ2-5 | TRBD2 | TRBV3-1 | - | CASSQALAGAETQYF | TGTGCCAGCAGCCAAGCCCTAGCGGGAGCGGAGACCCAGTACTTC
TRBJ1-2 | - | TRBV11-2 | - | CASSLGSATSYGYTF | TGTGCCAGCAGCTTAGGGTCAGCGACGAGCTATGGCTACACCTTC